The TCR beta chain under discussion was sequenced for a study of cytomegalovirus exposure and HLA in healthy donors (dated 2017 in TCRdb). For context, the study as a whole: An earlier analysis of 587 of the donors reported around 280 Gb of sequence data and 100 million to 120 million unique TCR beta sequences obtained from around 180 million T cells. Both class I and class II loci were covered by HLA typing, at four-digit resolution. Among approximately 370 genotyped donors of the cohort, an average of approximately 220,000 unique TCR beta nucleotide sequences was sequenced per donor, of which roughly 17% were non-productive. In a later genetic analysis, genome-wide SNP genotypes for about 55% of the roughly 700 donors were used, and that subset was treated as a discovery cohort. The T cell repertoires of 670 or so subjects were profiled by immunosequencing and related to cytomegalovirus serostatus. Typing coverage varied by locus: roughly 620-630 donors for A, B, C, DRB1 and DQB1; approximately 520 for DQA1; around 570 for DPA1; roughly 450 for DPB1. The study aimed to test whether signatures of past pathogen exposure could be identified by cataloging public T cell receptors. Among the approximately 430 genotyped donors, 81% belonged to the genetic ancestry cluster associated with self-reported Caucasian donors. The study combined high-throughput TCR immunosequencing, statistical association of individual TCRs with disease status, and machine learning to predict cytomegalovirus infection status. A later analysis re-analyzed previously published TCR beta repertoires from several hundred donors and added high-resolution HLA genotyping to study TCR occurrence patterns. In the later analysis, no new phenotypic data were used to find candidate immune exposures; instead, reliance was placed on TCR beta sequences and their occurrence across donors. Alongside the repertoire data, information on donor age, sex, ethnicity and CMV serostatus was compiled. Several DR-DQ haplotypes were handled as single units for association and clustering because linkage in the cohort was strong. A separate validation cohort of 90 to 150 different subjects was used in addition to the approximately 610-subject first cohort. Every repertoire in the discovery cohort had been generated on one and the same sequencing platform. An early release that covered 640 HLA-typed donors contained 250 to 350 gigabases of sequencing data and about 84 million unique TCR sequences. In an earlier analysis of over 550 of the donors, high-throughput TCR beta sequencing was used to judge whether each TCR beta V gene segment behaved as functional or pseudogenic. What the research found in general, with its limitations: Broadly in line with IMGT annotations, most TCR beta V segments showed up in productive rearrangements about 87% or about 30% of the time in an earlier analysis of several hundred of the donors. In a later analysis, TCR association rates were found to vary across HLA loci, with the most associated TCRs seen for DRB1 alleles and the fewest for HLA-C alleles. Strong co-occurrence of HLA alleles, especially DR and DQ, made assigning TCR associations to individual alleles difficult. A few of the identified cytomegalovirus-associated TCR beta chains were confirmed in vitro to be specific for cytomegalovirus antigens. Across donors, most TCR sequences were observed very rarely, whereas some public TCRs were present in many individuals. The classifier was reported to diagnose cytomegalovirus status with high specificity and sensitivity in both the original and validation cohorts. A further reported finding was that TCR beta sequences accurately predicted the HLA-A and HLA-B alleles for most subjects in the first cohort. Some IMGT-functional V segments, including TRBV6-2 and TRBV6-3, could not be told apart with the 87-base-pair reads, so those segments were excluded. Linkage disequilibrium might explain the correlated functional status among segregating V segments, but an unknown experimental factor could not be ruled out. Only TCR beta chains were sequenced in this cohort, and the absence of alpha or paired-chain data limited detectable features. Because HLA typing was unavailable for some donors at each locus, only the typed subset was used in association tests. A cluster of highly shared sequence variants was judged likely to represent a technical artifact of the sequencing pipeline. In a later analysis, several top co-occurrence clusters were reported to appear linked to parvovirus B19, influenza, CMV and Epstein-Barr virus. The authors suggested that the approach could potentially be generalized to other disease states and immunological phenotypes. A later analysis associated some 17,000 TCR beta sequences with specific HLA alleles at a false discovery rate of 0.05. Most CMV-associated TCR beta chains appeared to be HLA-restricted in a later analysis, and the HLA associations seemed to be driven largely by CMV exposure. For the cohort, immune exposure information was limited to CMV serostatus. Roughly uniform sequencing depth across donors was assumed in presence/absence analyses, although this assumption may not hold. The study listed 150 to 200 TCR beta chains as associated with cytomegalovirus. V-gene and J-gene trimming of TCR beta chains was associated with a missense DCLRE1C variant in a later genetic analysis, and the association was replicated in an independent cohort. In a later analysis, HLA-associated TCR beta chains showed more clonal expansion and lower generation probabilities than non-associated chains that were equally common. Compared with the roughly 670-donor mean, donors in an Asian-associated ancestry cluster had fewer N-insertions in productive TCRs, according to a later genetic analysis. Because counts were too low, 15 or so rarely observed V segments, including chromosome 9 orphons, were excluded from the earlier analysis of roughly 580 of the donors.

The CDR3 holds 16 amino acids from the cysteine to the phenylalanine. Only CDR3 DNA remains: 48 bases, in frame from the first base. V gives up 0 bases and J gives up 6 bases, and the segment between their germline ends measures 17 bases. CDR1 is given as SGDLS and CDR2 as YYNGEE, both from the germline V gene. Libraries were constructed by the immunoSEQ multiplex PCR assay. The multiplex PCR relied on a mix of 60 forward primers for TCR Vbeta segments and 13 reverse primers for TCR Jbeta segments. The CDR3 region of rearranged TCR beta genes was amplified from genomic DNA with a multiplex PCR assay. The Illumina HiSeq System was used to sequence the amplified TCR beta libraries as 87-base-pair reads. As for the authors' bioinformatics: A later analysis tallied 75 million to 85 million unique TCR beta chains across the 660 or so repertoires, and some 12 million of those chains were shared by two or more donors. To remove PCR and sequencing errors, raw reads were error-corrected and collapsed into unique sequences using a nearest-neighbor algorithm that merged closely related sequences. V, D and J gene segments were assigned by aligning CDR3 sequences to IMGT reference sequences. For a sequence to be retained, a match of at least six nucleotides was required to both a V gene segment and a J gene segment. A rearrangement was called productive if the CDR3 had no stop codons and remained in frame with V and J, and every other rearrangement was called non-productive. CDR3 was defined according to IMGT convention as the region running from the second conserved V-encoded cysteine to the conserved J-encoded phenylalanine. The earlier analysis of roughly 590 of the donors excluded any sequence lacking an unambiguous match to a single V gene segment. An earlier analysis of some 500 of the donors classified V segments as functional when productive rearrangements were above 56.7% and as segregating when the standard deviation between donors was above 5%. A statistical classification framework was built for diagnosing cytomegalovirus status from the catalog of TCR beta chain sequences. In a later analysis, TCR nucleotide sequences were compared against IMGT/GENE-DB human TR gene sequences so that V and J genes could be assigned. In a later analysis, CDR3 sequences and most-parsimonious VDJ recombination scenarios were assigned using the TCRdist pipeline. In a later analysis, each TCR beta chain was defined by its CDR3 amino acid sequence together with its V-gene family, and reads lacking a unique V-gene family were excluded. A later analysis removed 592 highly shared, low-generation-probability nucleotide sequences to deal with suspected cross-contamination and a sequencing artifact. In a later analysis, a clonal expansion index for each public chain was calculated from normalized within-repertoire ranks of inferred template counts. Generation probabilities in a later analysis came from a VDJ recombination model fitted to out-of-frame rearrangements, and those results were checked against IGoR. Hypergeometric tests were used in a later analysis to score TCR-TCR, TCR-HLA and TCR-CMV co-occurrence, with a repertoire-size bias correction applied to the TCR pairs. False discovery rates were estimated in a later analysis by permuting HLA or CMV assignments 20 times. In a later analysis, co-occurring TCRs were grouped using DBSCAN, with TCRdist sequence similarity added in when clustering inside HLA-allele-positive subsets. Co-occurrence clustering excluded repertoires with fewer than 30,000 or more than 120,000 public chains, plus five with anomalous nucleotide sharing. TCRdb obtained this table from immuneACCESS and retained in-frame rearrangements with V and J assigned. These tables miss some clones; where compared with another copy, unresolved V genes account for less than half of the shortfall, and the remainder is unexplained. The DNA was the basis for D and trimming; V, J and clone size are from that table. The table for this sample lists over 100,000 clones; around 70% of them were counted only once. Roughly 4.4% of the sample is in the top ten clones.

Points on this clone: There is no known antigen for this receptor. It has no much larger one-base neighbor in the sample; base qualities were not kept.

In total, about 650 healthy bone marrow donors made up the cohort. At the time of sampling, all cohort members were nominally healthy, though unrecorded immune exposures were likely present. The donor was CMV seropositive and belonged to the group of some 290 seropositive cohort members. Each donor provided a peripheral blood sample, and peripheral blood mononuclear cells were used for TCR beta sequencing. The Qiagen DNeasy Blood Extraction Kit was used to extract genomic DNA from the blood cell samples. The specimen sequenced was PBMCs. The receptor was derived from a man aged 30 to 45 in good health and CMV-seropositive. The sequence links TRBV9 to TRBJ2-3; a weak D assignment points to TRBD1 (7 bases agree). The sequenced DNA is TGTGCCAGCAGCGTAGCTCAGGGGGGATCTCTCGATACGCAGTATTTT. It translates as CASSVAQGGSLDTQYF.